This TCR beta chain was sequenced for a study of early T cells in non-severe SARS-CoV-2 infection. The overall study: Sequenced bulk RNA came from whole blood that was unsorted, and chains were unpaired. Study-wide points: Reliance on VDJdb matching favored anti-spike CD8 responses; private and CD4 specificities were missed.

Looked up from germline, CDR1 is SGHTA and CDR2 is FQGTGA. This CDR3 contains 15 residues. Trimming left V 2 bases short and J 3 bases short, with 11 bases between. Worth noting for this clonotype: Its antigen is not identified.

Each cDNA molecule carried a unique molecular identifier. TCRdb re-called the 5' RACE reads with MiXCR, one entry per CDR3 protein. The data hold fewer than 80,000 distinct CDR3 sequences, with approximately 10% observed a single time. The sequenced sample was whole blood, obtained at baseline. The receptor comes from an adult who was a healthcare worker with PCR-confirmed SARS-CoV-2 infection or an uninfected control (not recorded which). The V and J genes are TRBV7-3 and TRBJ2-1, with a weak D call TRBD2 (6 bases). The CDR3 sequence: CASSLGFGSYNEQFF. The CDR3 DNA sequence: TGTGCCAGCAGCTTAGGATTCGGGAGCTACAATGAGCAGTTCTTC.